These 10 T cell receptor beta chains were all obtained from the same sample, sequenced in a study of cytomegalovirus exposure and HLA in healthy donors. 60 Vbeta and 13 Jbeta primers were used in PCR. The assay was immunoSEQ multiplex PCR, and TCRdb's table has in-frame clones only and misses some. The sample comprises 150,000 to 200,000 clones, 80% to 90% of which are singletons, and less than 2% rests with the top ten. The sample taken for sequencing was PBMCs. Receptors originate from a man in his forties or fifties in good health and CMV-seropositive.

The chain carries TRBV15 and TRBJ1-6, with TRBD1 identical over 7 bases. In germline, CDR1 is LNHNV, CDR2 YYDKDF (reference sequence). With 0 bases clipped from V and 8 bases from J, the junction kept 4 bases outside the gene matches. The CDR3 totals 15 residues. This chain's CDR3 is CATSREDRVYSPLHF. The CDR3 DNA reads as TGTGCCACCAGCAGAGAAGACAGGGTGTATTCACCCCTCCACTTT. The whole variable domain, remainder taken from reference TRBV15 and TRBJ1-6, is DAMVIQNPRYQVTQFGKPVTLSCSQTLNHNVMYWYQQKSSQAPKLLFHYYDKDFNNEADTPDNFQSRRPNTSFCFLDIRSPGLGDTAMYLCATSREDRVYSPLHFGNGTRLTVT.

The rearrangement links TRBV7-9 to TRBJ1-2; TRBD1 matches at 10 bases. Losses at the gene ends were 5 bases for V and 4 bases for J; bases not matched to a gene: 7. CDR3 size: 15 residues. Germline values: CDR1 SEHNR, CDR2 FQNEAQ (reference sequence). The CDR3 nucleotides are TGTGCCAGCAGCGCCTGGGACAGGGGCATCTATGGCTACACCTTC. Protein sequence: CASSAWDRGIYGYTF. Supplemented by reference TRBV7-9 and TRBJ1-2, the full variable domain reads DTGVSQNPRHKITKRGQNVTFRCDPISEHNRLYWYRQTLGQGPEFLTYFQNEAQLEKSRLLSDRFSAERPKGSFSTLEIQRTEQGDSAMYLCASSAWDRGIYGYTFGSGTRLTVV.

The rearrangement links TRBV10-2 to TRBJ2-7; D is ambiguous. Deletions cut 3 bases from V and 3 bases from J, with 3 bases between. The CDR3 loop spans 11 amino acids. Germline V gene data show CDR1 as WSHSY and CDR2 as SAAADI. The CDR3 DNA sequence: TGCGCCAGCAGTGACCTCTACGAGCAGTACTTC. Its translation: CASSDLYEQYF.

V usage is TRBV5-6 and J usage is TRBJ2-3, with a possible D match to TRBD2 (6 bases). The germline V gene encodes CDR1 SGHDT and CDR2 YYEEEE. Trimming cost V 3 bases and J 2 bases, with 7 bases left between them. The CDR3 is made up of 13 amino acids. For the CDR3, the DNA is TGTGCCAGCAGCTCGGGGGTCACAGATACGCAGTATTTT. Translation: CASSSGVTDTQYF.

The CDR3 bases are TGTGCCAGCAGCTCCCTTACGACTAGCGGGAGCACAGATACGCAGTATTTT. Translating gives CASSSLTTSGSTDTQYF. The rearrangement uses TRBV11-2 and TRBJ2-3; 10 bases agree with TRBD2. This CDR3 has 17 amino acids. Germline trimming cut 4 bases from V and 0 bases from J; bases unmatched to any gene: 7. The germline V gene encodes CDR1 SGHAT and CDR2 FQNNGV.

The chain recombines TRBV7-6 with TRBJ2-1; 8 bases are a match to TRBD2. The CDR3 is made up of 14 amino acids. V lost 5 bases and J lost 7; bases outside the gene matches: 7. Germline V gene lookup returns CDR1 SGHVS and CDR2 FNYEAQ. CDR3 sequence: CASSAYGRGNEQFF. The CDR3, as DNA: TGTGCCAGCAGCGCTTACGGGAGGGGAAATGAGCAGTTCTTC.

The CDR3 region is CASSEDYRGDSPLHF. The CDR3 nucleotides read TGTGCCAGCAGTGAGGACTACAGGGGAGATTCACCCCTCCACTTT. This chain connects TRBV6-1 to TRBJ1-6; 7 positions match TRBD1. CDR1 MNHNS and CDR2 SASEGT come from the germline V gene. Trimming at V came to 3 bases and at J to 8 bases, leaving 7 bases not matched to a gene. This CDR3 has 15 residues.

This sequence joins TRBV6-6 and TRBJ2-4; TRBD1 is a possible D gene (6 bases). V was clipped by 7 bases and J by 2 bases, with 9 bases between them. CDR1 and CDR2 from the germline V gene are MNHNY and SVGAGI (reference sequence). The CDR3 sequence is 13 residues long. CDR3 loop: CASNTGSKNIQYF. CDR3 sequence (DNA): TGTGCCAGCAATACAGGGTCCAAAAACATTCAGTACTTC.

CDR3 sequence: CASKQGVSDTEAFF. CDR3 sequence (DNA): TGTGCCAGCAAACAGGGGGTCTCGGACACTGAAGCTTTCTTT. The chain recombines TRBV6-5 with TRBJ1-1, with 8 bases that match TRBD1. Per germline, CDR1 MNHEY and CDR2 SVGAGI. This CDR3 spans 14 amino acids. V dropped 7 bases and J dropped 3; count of bases not matched to a gene: 7.

V and J are TRBV27 and TRBJ2-7; tentatively, D is TRBD1 (5 bases). The CDR3 runs to 15 residues. Germline lookup yields CDR1 MNHEY and CDR2 SMNVEV (reference sequence). V lost 6 bases, J lost 0 bases, and 15 bases lay in between. The CDR3 DNA sequence: TGTGCCAGCAGCCCTACAGGTCCTAGCTCCTACGAGCAGTACTTC. Residues: CASSPTGPSSYEQYF.